This TCR beta chain appears in the sequencing data of a study of OX40 agonist ivuxolimab in advanced cancers. TCRdb keeps only in-frame clones here, not all; method: immunoSEQ multiplex PCR. The sample shows 40,000 to 60,000 clones, 88% of them seen only once. Germline CDR1 reads LNHDA; CDR2 reads SQIVND (reference sequence). This CDR3 is 17 amino acids long. V trimming: 3 bases; J trimming: 2 bases; junction bases outside the gene matches: 8. Autoimmune disease history or systemic immunosuppression meant exclusion. This rearrangement joins TRBV19 to TRBJ2-1; 9 bases agree with TRBD2. This clonotype was sampled from an adult with an advanced solid tumor such as melanoma, head and neck, liver or kidney cancer. The sample was CD4+ or CD8+ T cells sorted from blood, taken in a trial of the OX40 agonist ivuxolimab. CDR3 DNA: TGTGCCAGTAGTATTGCCAGCGGGGGGTTAGCCTACAATGAGCAGTTCTTC. This encodes CASSIASGGLAYNEQFF.